This T cell receptor beta chain comes out of a study of beta chain features in type 1 diabetes. Study-wide points: A moderate, significant TCRB CDR3 shortening appeared in type 1 diabetes across four CD4+ subsets. Type 1 diabetes patients had VDJ junctions that carried fewer insertions and more deletions. Sequencing from cDNA could over-represent high-TCR-expressing cells.

As to this clone: What it binds is not known.

V lost 0 bases and J lost 7; bases outside the gene matches: 4. The CDR3 is made up of 16 amino acids. Looked up from germline, CDR1 is SEHNR and CDR2 is FQNEAQ (reference sequence). Each donor gave one heparinised blood draw averaging roughly 100 mL. The authors reverse transcribed all of the isolated RNA, so sequencing captured expressed TCRB transcripts. Generated by immunoSEQ multiplex PCR, the TCRdb table keeps only in-frame clones and is missing some. The data show tens of thousands of clones, about 61% seen once. The receptor's source is a young woman in good health. The chain is built from TRBV7-9 and TRBJ1-5, with 12 nucleotides matching TRBD1. The specimen sequenced was Tregs from blood. The CDR3 coding sequence is TGTGCCAGCAGCTTAGCGGGACAGGGGGCAGGGCAGCCCCAGCATTTT. Its protein product is CASSLAGQGAGQPQHF.